This section outlines one T cell receptor beta chain sequence together with its context. TCRdb re-called the 5' RACE reads through MiXCR, storing one row per CDR3 protein. This table holds approximately 300,000 distinct CDR3 sequences, roughly 9% found once. This specimen belongs to a study of identical twins. The CDR3 has 15 residues. The V gene's germline CDR1 is MNHNS and CDR2 SASEGT. Losses at the gene ends were 1 base for V and 7 bases for J; bases not matched to a gene: 6. The sample also formed part of further work on yellow fever vaccine responses in identical twins.

The TCR originated in a woman aged 18-30 years in good health. The specimen was CD8+ T cells sorted from blood. The rearrangement joins TRBV6-1 to TRBJ1-4; 7 nucleotides align to TRBD1. The CDR3 DNA reads TGTGCCAGCAGTGAAGACGAGGGGGCGGGTGAAAAACTGTTTTTT. Encoded protein: CASSEDEGAGEKLFF.